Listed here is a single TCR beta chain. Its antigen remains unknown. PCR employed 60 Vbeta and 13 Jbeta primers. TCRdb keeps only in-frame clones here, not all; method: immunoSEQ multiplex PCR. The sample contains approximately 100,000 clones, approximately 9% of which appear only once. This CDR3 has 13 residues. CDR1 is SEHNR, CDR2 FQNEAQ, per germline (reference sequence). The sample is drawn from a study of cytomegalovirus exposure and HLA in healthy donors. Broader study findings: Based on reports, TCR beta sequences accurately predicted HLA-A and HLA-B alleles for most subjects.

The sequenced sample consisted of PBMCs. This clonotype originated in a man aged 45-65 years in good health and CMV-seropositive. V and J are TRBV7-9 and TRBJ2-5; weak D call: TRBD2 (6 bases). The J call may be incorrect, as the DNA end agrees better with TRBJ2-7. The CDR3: CASNELARNEQYF. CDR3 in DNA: TGTGCCAGCAACGAACTAGCCAGGAACGAGCAGTACTTC.